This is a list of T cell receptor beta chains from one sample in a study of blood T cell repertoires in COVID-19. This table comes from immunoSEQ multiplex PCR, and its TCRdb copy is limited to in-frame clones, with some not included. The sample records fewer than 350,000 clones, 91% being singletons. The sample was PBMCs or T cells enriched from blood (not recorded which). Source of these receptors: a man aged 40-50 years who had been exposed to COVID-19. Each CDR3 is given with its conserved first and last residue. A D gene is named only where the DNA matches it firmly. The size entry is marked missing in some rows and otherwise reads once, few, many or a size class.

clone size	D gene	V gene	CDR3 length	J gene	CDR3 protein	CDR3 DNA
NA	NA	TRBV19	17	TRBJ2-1	CASSVPPVAGTLNEQFF	TGTGCCAGTAGTGTCCCCCCTGTGGCGGGAACACTCAATGAGCAGTTCTTC
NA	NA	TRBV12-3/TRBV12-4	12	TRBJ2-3	CASSLPGGTQYF	TGTGCCAGCAGTTTACCCGGAGGTACGCAGTATTTT
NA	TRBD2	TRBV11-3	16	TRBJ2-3	CASSLGGGAANGAQYF	TGTGCCAGCAGCTTGGGGGGGGGAGCGGCGAACGGTGCGCAGTATTTT
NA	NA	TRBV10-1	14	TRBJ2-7	CASSPGRGGGEQYF	TGCGCCAGCTCCCCAGGGCGGGGAGGGGGCGAGCAGTACTTC
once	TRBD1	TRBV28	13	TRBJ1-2	CASSRTGGGGYTF	TGTGCCAGCAGCCGCACAGGGGGTGGTGGCTACACCTTC
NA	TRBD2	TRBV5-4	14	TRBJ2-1	CASTRAGAGDEQFF	TGTGCCAGCACCAGAGCGGGAGCCGGAGATGAGCAGTTCTTC
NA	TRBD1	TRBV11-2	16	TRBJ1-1	CASSLGRDRSNTEAFF	TGTGCCAGCAGCTTAGGGCGGGACAGGTCGAACACTGAAGCTTTCTTT
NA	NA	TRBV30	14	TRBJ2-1	CAWSARRTLNEQFF	TGTGCCTGGAGTGCCCGGAGGACCCTCAATGAGCAGTTCTTC
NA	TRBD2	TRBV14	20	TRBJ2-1	CASSSAFGLAGVHTYNEQFF	TGTGCCAGCAGCTCGGCCTTCGGGCTAGCGGGCGTGCACACCTACAATGAGCAGTTCTTC
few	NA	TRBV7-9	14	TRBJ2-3	CASSLASGTDTQYF	TGTGCCAGCAGCTTAGCGTCCGGCACAGATACGCAGTATTTT
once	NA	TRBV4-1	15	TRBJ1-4	CASGPTQGYNEKLFF	TGCGCCAGCGGACCAACTCAGGGGTATAATGAAAAACTGTTTTTT
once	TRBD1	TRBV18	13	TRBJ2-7	CASSPTGVHEQYF	TGTGCCAGCTCCCCTACAGGGGTCCACGAGCAGTACTTC
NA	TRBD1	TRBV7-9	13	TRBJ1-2	CASSPGQGYGYTF	TGTGCCAGCAGCCCGGGACAGGGCTATGGCTACACCTTC
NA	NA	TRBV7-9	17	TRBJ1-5	CASSLIRGGVSNQPQHF	TGTGCCAGCAGCCTCATCCGGGGCGGGGTAAGCAATCAGCCCCAGCATTTT
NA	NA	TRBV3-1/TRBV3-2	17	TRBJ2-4	CASSQVRGLVTKNIQYF	TGTGCCAGCAGCCAAGTAAGAGGGCTAGTTACCAAAAACATTCAGTACTTC
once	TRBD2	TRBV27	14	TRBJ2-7	CASQNSGRDYEQYF	TGTGCCAGCCAGAATAGCGGGAGGGACTACGAGCAGTACTTC
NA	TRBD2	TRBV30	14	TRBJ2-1	CAWSVRAGLNEQFF	TGTGCCTGGAGTGTTCGAGCGGGATTGAATGAGCAGTTCTTC
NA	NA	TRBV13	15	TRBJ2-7	CASSNTGTPTYEQYF	TGTGCCAGCAGCAACACCGGGACACCTACCTACGAGCAGTACTTC
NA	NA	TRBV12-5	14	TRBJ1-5	CASGFWGVGQPQHF	TGTGCTAGTGGTTTTTGGGGAGTCGGCCAGCCCCAGCATTTT
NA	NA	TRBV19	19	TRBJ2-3	CASSIAQGSASVSTDTQYF	TGTGCCAGTAGTATTGCACAGGGGTCCGCTAGCGTAAGCACAGATACGCAGTATTTT
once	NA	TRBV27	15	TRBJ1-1	CASSLVGGMNTEAFF	TGTGCCAGCAGTTTAGTCGGCGGCATGAACACTGAAGCTTTCTTT
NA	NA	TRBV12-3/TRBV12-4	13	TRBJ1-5	CASSLLSDQPQHF	TGTGCCAGCAGTTTATTATCGGATCAGCCCCAGCATTTT
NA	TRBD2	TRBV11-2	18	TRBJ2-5	CASSLVLAGGAFQETQYF	TGTGCCAGCAGCTTAGTTCTAGCGGGAGGAGCCTTTCAAGAGACCCAGTACTTC
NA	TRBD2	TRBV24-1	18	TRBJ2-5	CATSDRMLAGERGETQYF	TGTGCCACCAGTGATCGAATGCTAGCGGGAGAGAGGGGAGAGACCCAGTACTTC
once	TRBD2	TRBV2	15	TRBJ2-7	CASSEASSGRDEQYF	TGTGCCAGCAGTGAAGCGTCTAGCGGGAGGGACGAGCAGTACTTC
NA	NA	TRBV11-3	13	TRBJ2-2	CASRDRLTGELFF	TGTGCCAGCAGGGACAGACTCACCGGGGAGCTGTTTTTT
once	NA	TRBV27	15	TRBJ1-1	CASMLQFLVNTEAFF	TGTGCCAGCATGCTACAGTTCTTAGTGAACACTGAAGCTTTCTTT
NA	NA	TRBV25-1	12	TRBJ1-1	CATGRGGTEAFF	TGTGCCACCGGGCGAGGGGGCACTGAAGCTTTCTTT
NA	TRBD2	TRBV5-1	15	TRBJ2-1	CASREAGGTYNEQFF	TGCGCCAGCCGCGAAGCGGGAGGAACCTACAATGAGCAGTTCTTC
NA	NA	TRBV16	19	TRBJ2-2	CASSQPVGQRDVNTGELFF	TGTGCCAGCAGCCAACCGGTCGGACAGCGCGATGTAAACACCGGGGAGCTGTTTTTT
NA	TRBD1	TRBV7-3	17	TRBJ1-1	CASSLVYPGQGSTEAFF	TGTGCCAGCAGCTTAGTGTATCCGGGACAGGGGTCCACTGAAGCTTTCTTT
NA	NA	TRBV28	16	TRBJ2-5	CASSSLTYSKQETQYF	TGTGCCAGCAGTTCTCTTACCTACAGCAAACAAGAGACCCAGTACTTC
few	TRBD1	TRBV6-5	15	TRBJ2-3	CASSYGTASTDTQYF	TGTGCCAGCAGTTACGGGACAGCTAGCACAGATACGCAGTATTTT
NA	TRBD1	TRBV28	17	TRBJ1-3	CASSPYPTGTERNTIYF	TGTGCCAGCAGTCCCTACCCGACCGGGACAGAAAGAAACACCATATATTTT
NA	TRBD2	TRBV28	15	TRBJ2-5	CASSFLSGGQETQYF	TGTGCCAGCAGTTTTTTATCCGGGGGGCAAGAGACCCAGTACTTC
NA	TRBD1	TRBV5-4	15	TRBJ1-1	CASSLGQGSGTEAFF	TGTGCCAGCAGCTTGGGACAGGGTTCTGGCACTGAAGCTTTCTTT
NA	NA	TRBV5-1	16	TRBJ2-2	CASSPKIQGSRGELFF	TGCGCCAGCAGCCCTAAAATACAGGGTTCGAGGGGGGAGCTGTTTTTT
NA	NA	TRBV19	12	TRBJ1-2	CASEQGKYGYTF	TGTGCCAGCGAACAGGGAAAATATGGCTACACCTTC
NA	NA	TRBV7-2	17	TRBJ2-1	CASSLEVLAATYNEQFF	TGTGCCAGCAGCTTAGAGGTGCTAGCTGCAACCTACAATGAGCAGTTCTTC
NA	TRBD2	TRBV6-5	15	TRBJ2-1	CASSYGSGSYNEQFF	TGTGCCAGCAGTTACGGTAGCGGGAGCTACAATGAGCAGTTCTTC
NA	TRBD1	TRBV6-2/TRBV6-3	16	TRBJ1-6	CASSYVTLRGLSPLHF	TGTGCCAGCAGTTACGTGACATTAAGGGGGCTTTCACCCCTCCACTTT
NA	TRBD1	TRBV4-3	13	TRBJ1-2	CASSPDRGYGYTF	TGCGCCAGCAGCCCGGACAGGGGGTATGGCTACACCTTC
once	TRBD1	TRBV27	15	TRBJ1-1	CASSLGTGVLTEAFF	TGTGCCAGCAGTTTAGGGACAGGGGTTCTCACTGAAGCTTTCTTT
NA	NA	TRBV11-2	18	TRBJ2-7	CASSLSRMGRGSSYEQYF	TGTGCCAGCAGCTTATCGCGGATGGGCAGGGGAAGCTCCTACGAGCAGTACTTC
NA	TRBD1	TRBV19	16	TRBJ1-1	CASSTETGGVNTEAFF	TGTGCCAGTAGTACAGAGACAGGGGGCGTTAACACTGAAGCTTTCTTT
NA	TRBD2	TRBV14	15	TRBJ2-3	CASSPGTSFTDTQYF	TGTGCCAGCAGCCCCGGGACTAGCTTCACAGATACGCAGTATTTT
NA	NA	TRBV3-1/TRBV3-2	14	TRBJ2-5	CASSTRRSGETQYF	TGTGCCAGCAGTACAAGAAGGTCGGGTGAGACCCAGTACTTC
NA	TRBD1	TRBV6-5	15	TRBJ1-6	CASRQGSNLNSPLHF	TGTGCCAGCAGACAGGGGAGCAATTTGAATTCACCCCTCCACTTT
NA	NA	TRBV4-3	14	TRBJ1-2	CASSQDYAGDGYTF	TGCGCCAGCAGCCAAGATTACGCAGGGGATGGCTACACCTTC
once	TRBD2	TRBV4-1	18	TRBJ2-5	CASSQVLRLAGEGETQYF	TGCGCCAGCAGCCAAGTCCTCCGCCTAGCGGGGGAGGGGGAGACCCAGTACTTC
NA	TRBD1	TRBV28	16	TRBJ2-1	CASSSTGSISYNEQFF	TGTGCCAGCAGTTCGACAGGGTCCATATCCTACAATGAGCAGTTCTTC
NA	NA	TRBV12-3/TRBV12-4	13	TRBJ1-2	CASSFQGRSGYTF	TGTGCCAGCAGTTTTCAGGGGAGAAGTGGCTACACCTTC
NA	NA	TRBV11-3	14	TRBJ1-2	CASSVRGNGYGYTF	TGTGCCAGCAGCGTCAGAGGGAACGGCTATGGCTACACCTTC
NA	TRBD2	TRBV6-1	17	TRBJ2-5	CASSEREGGRYQETQYF	TGTGCCAGCAGTGAAAGGGAAGGCGGGAGATACCAAGAGACCCAGTACTTC
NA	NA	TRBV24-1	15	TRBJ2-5	CATSDPRRDQETQYF	TGTGCCACCAGTGATCCGCGACGGGACCAAGAGACCCAGTACTTC
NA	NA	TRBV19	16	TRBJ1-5	CASSREGRGSRQPQHF	TGTGCCAGTAGTAGGGAGGGGCGGGGATCACGGCAGCCCCAGCATTTT
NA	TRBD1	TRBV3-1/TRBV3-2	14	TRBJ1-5	CASSTTGINQPQHF	TGTGCCAGCAGCACGACAGGGATAAATCAGCCCCAGCATTTT
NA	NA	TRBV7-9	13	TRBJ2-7	CASSLDITYEQYF	TGTGCCAGCAGCCTCGACATAACCTACGAGCAGTACTTC
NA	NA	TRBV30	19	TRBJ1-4	CAWRRKTLDRRWTNEKLFF	TGTGCCTGGAGGAGAAAGACATTAGACCGAAGATGGACTAATGAAAAACTGTTTTTT